This T cell receptor beta chain appears in the sequencing data of a study of cytomegalovirus exposure and HLA in healthy donors. Primers: 60 Vbeta forward and 13 Jbeta reverse. Clones were sequenced by immunoSEQ multiplex PCR, and TCRdb holds only the in-frame ones, with some missing. The sample gives roughly 96,000 clones, roughly 74% of which show up once; approximately 3% is in the top ten. Trimming removed 8 bases from V and 6 bases from J; junction bases left unmatched: 4. Germline CDR1 is ENHRY and CDR2 is SYGVKD. This CDR3 is built from 12 residues. This sequence originates from a female donor in good health and CMV-seropositive. The source material was PBMCs. This chain uses TRBV10-3 with TRBJ1-2; 9 positions match TRBD1. The CDR3 DNA reads as TGTGCCATCGCGGACAGGGGTGATGGCTACACCTTC. This encodes CAIADRGDGYTF.